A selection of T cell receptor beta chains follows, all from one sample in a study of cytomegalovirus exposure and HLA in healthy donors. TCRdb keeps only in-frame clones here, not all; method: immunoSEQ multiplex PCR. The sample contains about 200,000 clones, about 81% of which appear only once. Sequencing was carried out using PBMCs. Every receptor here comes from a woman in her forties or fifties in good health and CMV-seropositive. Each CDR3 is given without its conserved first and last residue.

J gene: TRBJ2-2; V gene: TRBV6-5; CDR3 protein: ASSYSLDTGELF
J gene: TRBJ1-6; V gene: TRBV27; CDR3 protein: ASSSLDRGAYNSPLH
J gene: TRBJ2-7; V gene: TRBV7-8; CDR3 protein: ASSQWVAGDYEQY
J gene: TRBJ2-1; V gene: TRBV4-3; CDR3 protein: ASSQDRDRGSYNEQF
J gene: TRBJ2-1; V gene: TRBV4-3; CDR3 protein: ASSPTSGGLYNEQF
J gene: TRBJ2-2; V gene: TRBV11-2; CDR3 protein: ASSLGGRKNTGELF
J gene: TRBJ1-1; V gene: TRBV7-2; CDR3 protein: ASSQRGGLKAF
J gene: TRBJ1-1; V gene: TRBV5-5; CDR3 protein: ASSFLGDLNTEAF
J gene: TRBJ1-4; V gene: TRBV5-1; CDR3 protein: ASSPGTGGGEKLF
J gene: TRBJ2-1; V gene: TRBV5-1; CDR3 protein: ASSSYDRGPSYSYNEQF
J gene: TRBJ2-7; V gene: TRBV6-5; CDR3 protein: ASSYKEQGANYEQY